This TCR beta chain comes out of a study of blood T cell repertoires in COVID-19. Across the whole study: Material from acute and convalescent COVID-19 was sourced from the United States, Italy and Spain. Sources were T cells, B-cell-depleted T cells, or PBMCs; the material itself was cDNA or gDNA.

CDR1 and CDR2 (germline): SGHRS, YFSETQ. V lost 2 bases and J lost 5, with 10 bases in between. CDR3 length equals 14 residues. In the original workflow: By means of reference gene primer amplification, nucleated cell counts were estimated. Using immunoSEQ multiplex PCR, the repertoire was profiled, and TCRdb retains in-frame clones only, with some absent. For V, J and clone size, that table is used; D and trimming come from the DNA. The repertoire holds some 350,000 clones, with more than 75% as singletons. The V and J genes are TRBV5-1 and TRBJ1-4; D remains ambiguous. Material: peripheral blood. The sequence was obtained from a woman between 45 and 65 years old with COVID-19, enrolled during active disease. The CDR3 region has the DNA TGCGCCAGCAGCTTTAATTCTCCGAATGAAAAACTGTTTTTT. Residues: CASSFNSPNEKLFF. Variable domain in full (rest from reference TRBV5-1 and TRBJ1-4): KAGVTQTPRYLIKTRGQQVTLSCSPISGHRSVSWYQQTPGQGLQFLFEYFSETQRNKGNFPGRFSGRQFSNSRSEMNVSTLELGDSALYLCASSFNSPNEKLFFGSGTQLSVL.